This T cell receptor (beta chain) was captured in a study of beta chain features in type 1 diabetes. The CDR3 has 13 amino acids. Germline V lookup: CDR1 SEHNR, CDR2 FQNEAQ (reference sequence). V was cut by 5 bases and J by 8 bases, with 13 bases left in between. The authors reverse transcribed all of the isolated RNA, so sequencing captured expressed TCRB transcripts. Sequencing used immunoSEQ multiplex PCR; TCRdb keeps in-frame clones, though not all of them. The sample holds roughly 370,000 clones, approximately 14% seen once. This sequence joins TRBV7-9 and TRBJ2-1; maybe TRBD1 (5 bases). The sequencing input was naive CD4+ T cells from blood. The TCR originated in a young man in good health. The CDR3 spells CASSTKTVYEQFF. In DNA, the CDR3 is TGTGCCAGCAGCACAAAGACAGTGTATGAGCAGTTCTTC.